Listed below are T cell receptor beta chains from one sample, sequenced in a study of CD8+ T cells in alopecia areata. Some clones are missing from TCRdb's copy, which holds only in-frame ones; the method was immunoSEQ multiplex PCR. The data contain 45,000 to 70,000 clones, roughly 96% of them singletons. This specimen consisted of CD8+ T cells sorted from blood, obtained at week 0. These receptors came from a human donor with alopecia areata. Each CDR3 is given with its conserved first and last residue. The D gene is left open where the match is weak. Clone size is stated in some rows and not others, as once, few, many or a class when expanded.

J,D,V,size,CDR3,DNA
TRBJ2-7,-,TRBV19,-,CASSLGQELSYEQYF,TGTGCCAGTAGCCTGGGACAAGAGCTCTCCTACGAGCAGTACTTC
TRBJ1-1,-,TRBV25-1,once,CASSEWGGTEAFF,TGTGCCAGCAGTGAATGGGGGGGCACTGAAGCTTTCTTT
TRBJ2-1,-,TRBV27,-,CASKRAYNEQFF,TGTGCCAGCAAAAGGGCTTACAATGAGCAGTTCTTC
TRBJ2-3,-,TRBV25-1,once,CASRGLSTQYF,TGTGCCAGCAGGGGACTTTCGACGCAGTATTTT
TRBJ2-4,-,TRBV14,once,CASSQGTQGAKNIQYF,TGTGCCAGCAGCCAAGGGACCCAGGGGGCCAAAAACATTCAGTACTTC
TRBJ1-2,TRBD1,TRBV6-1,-,CATWEQGTNYGYTF,TGTGCCACCTGGGAACAGGGGACTAACTATGGCTACACCTTC
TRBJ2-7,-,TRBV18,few,CASSQSGPWEQYF,TGTGCCAGCTCCCAATCTGGGCCATGGGAGCAGTACTTC
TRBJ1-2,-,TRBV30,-,CAWRRAGDIGYTF,TGTGCCTGGAGGAGGGCGGGGGACATTGGCTACACCTTC
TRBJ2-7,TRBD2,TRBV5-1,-,CASSSTGGPYEQYF,TGCGCCAGCAGCTCAACGGGAGGGCCCTACGAGCAGTACTTC
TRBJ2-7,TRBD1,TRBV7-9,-,CASSHRDREYEQYF,TGTGCCAGCAGCCACCGGGACAGAGAGTACGAGCAGTACTTC
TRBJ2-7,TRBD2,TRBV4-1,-,CASSQPTSGAIYEQYF,TGCGCCAGCAGCCAACCCACTAGCGGGGCGATCTACGAGCAGTACTTC
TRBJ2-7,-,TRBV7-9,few,CASSLGAYEQYF,TGTGCCAGCAGCTTAGGGGCCTACGAGCAGTACTTC
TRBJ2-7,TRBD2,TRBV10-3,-,CAIKGTSGGAEWNEQYF,TGTGCCATCAAAGGGACTAGCGGGGGGGCGGAGTGGAACGAGCAGTACTTC
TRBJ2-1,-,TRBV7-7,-,CASSLLIRRSSYNEQFF,TGTGCTAGCAGCTTGCTGATTAGACGCAGCTCCTACAATGAGCAGTTCTTC